The sequence of this T cell receptor (beta chain) was determined in a study of blood T cell repertoires in COVID-19. Study context: Sites in the United States, Italy and Spain provided acute and convalescent COVID-19 samples.

Repertoires were generated with immunoSEQ multiplex PCR, while TCRdb's copy carries only in-frame clones and drops some. Among about 230,000 clones listed, roughly 84% were seen once. The CDR3 extends over 19 amino acids. The sample was peripheral blood. This receptor was identified in a man aged 40-55 years with acute or convalescent COVID-19. The genes are TRBV21-1 and TRBJ2-7; the table's TRBD1 call for D was not verified on the DNA. TRBV21-1 is recorded as a pseudogene. The chain's CDR3 is CASSKNGPGGDRGRYEQYF. The CDR3 DNA follows: TGTGCCAGCAGCAAAAACGGCCCCGGGGGGGACAGGGGTCGGTACGAGCAGTACTTC.